This is a list of T cell receptor beta chains from one sample in a study of T cell responses to AZD1222 COVID-19 vaccine. The assay was immunoSEQ multiplex PCR, and TCRdb's table has in-frame clones only and misses some. This sample has about 120,000 clones; roughly 90% occur once, and the top ten carry 11% to 15%. Sequenced here: peripheral blood, sampled on day 0 of AZD1222 vaccination. The receptors derive from an adult in good health. Both conserved end residues are part of each CDR3. D genes are given only for firm matches. Some rows mark clone size as missing; the rest say once, few, many or name a class of expanded clone.

j_gene	abundance	d_gene	v_gene	CDR3aa	CDR3nt
TRBJ2-1	NA	NA	TRBV7-2	CASSLGVANEQFF	TGTGCCAGCAGCTTAGGGGTCGCCAATGAGCAGTTCTTC
TRBJ2-7	NA	TRBD1	TRBV5-1	CASSPEGQGVYEQYF	TGCGCCAGCAGCCCGGAGGGACAGGGGGTCTACGAGCAGTACTTC
TRBJ2-1	once	NA	TRBV9	CASSPGRGDSEQFF	TGTGCCAGCAGTCCGGGACGGGGGGACAGTGAGCAGTTCTTC
TRBJ2-7	few	NA	TRBV18	CASSPGLGSYEQYF	TGTGCCAGCTCACCCGGTCTCGGCTCCTACGAGCAGTACTTC
TRBJ2-4	NA	TRBD1	TRBV11-2	CASSSGQGGVDIQYF	TGTGCCAGCAGCTCCGGACAGGGAGGAGTAGACATTCAGTACTTC
TRBJ1-1	NA	NA	TRBV5-1	CASSLGGIEAFF	TGCGCCAGCAGCTTAGGGGGAATCGAAGCTTTCTTT
TRBJ2-1	NA	NA	TRBV5-1	CASSWGNNEQFF	TGCGCCAGCTCTTGGGGGAACAATGAGCAGTTCTTC
TRBJ1-2	once	TRBD1	TRBV5-4	CASSSDREHGYTF	TGTGCCAGCAGTTCAGACAGGGAGCATGGCTACACCTTC
TRBJ2-7	NA	NA	TRBV6-5	CASHSSGPYEQYF	TGTGCCAGTCATTCCTCCGGTCCCTACGAGCAGTACTTC
TRBJ1-5	NA	NA	TRBV12-3/TRBV12-4	CASSLLAVQPQHF	TGTGCCAGCAGTTTATTGGCCGTGCAGCCCCAGCATTTT
TRBJ2-5	NA	NA	TRBV2	CASSDVQKETQYF	TGTGCCAGCAGTGACGTTCAGAAAGAGACCCAGTACTTC
TRBJ2-1	NA	NA	TRBV15	CATSRVGLEQFF	TGTGCCACCAGCAGAGTGGGGCTTGAGCAGTTCTTC
TRBJ1-1	NA	NA	TRBV2	CASSFDLQGRPEAFF	TGTGCCAGCAGTTTCGACCTCCAGGGTAGGCCTGAAGCTTTCTTT
TRBJ1-2	few	TRBD1	TRBV4-3	CASSPNMGQGTYSYGYTF	TGCGCCAGCAGCCCGAATATGGGACAGGGGACATATAGCTATGGCTACACCTTC
TRBJ1-5	once	NA	TRBV15	CATSRAQRGNQPQHF	TGTGCCACCAGCAGAGCCCAAAGGGGTAATCAGCCCCAGCATTTT
TRBJ1-5	once	NA	TRBV6-6	CASSYSWGMGNQPQHF	TGTGCCAGCAGTTACTCGTGGGGAATGGGCAATCAGCCCCAGCATTTT
TRBJ2-7	NA	NA	TRBV7-8	CASSLSWAGASYEQYF	TGTGCCAGCAGCTTAAGTTGGGCAGGTGCCTCCTACGAGCAGTACTTC
TRBJ2-1	NA	NA	TRBV4-3	CASSQAGPSNEQFF	TGCGCCAGCAGCCAAGCGGGACCGAGCAATGAGCAGTTCTTC
TRBJ1-1	NA	NA	TRBV6-2/TRBV6-3	CASSYRRTVEAFF	TGTGCCAGCAGTTACAGGCGGACGGTTGAAGCTTTCTTT
TRBJ2-7	once	NA	TRBV6-2/TRBV6-3	CASSYSVTDPYEQYF	TGTGCCAGCAGTTACTCTGTGACGGACCCCTACGAGCAGTACTTC
TRBJ1-6	NA	NA	TRBV19	CASSQTYSPLHF	TGTGCCAGTAGCCAAACTTATTCACCCCTCCACTTT
TRBJ2-1	NA	NA	TRBV5-1	CASSLLGSSYNEQFF	TGCGCCAGCAGCTTGCTAGGGAGCTCCTACAATGAGCAGTTCTTC
TRBJ1-2	NA	TRBD1	TRBV12-3/TRBV12-4	CASSQGTAGYTF	TGTGCCAGCAGCCAGGGGACAGCCGGCTACACCTTC
TRBJ2-2	NA	NA	TRBV7-9	CASSPGRPGAGELFF	TGTGCCAGCAGTCCGGGCCGCCCTGGGGCCGGGGAGCTGTTTTTT
TRBJ2-1	once	TRBD2	TRBV9	CASSESGGIHNEQFF	TGTGCCAGCAGCGAGAGCGGGGGGATACACAATGAGCAGTTCTTC
TRBJ1-1	NA	NA	TRBV4-3	CASSQDRGNTEAFF	TGCGCCAGCAGCCAAGATCGGGGGAACACTGAAGCTTTCTTT
TRBJ2-7	NA	TRBD2	TRBV12-5	CASVLGIAGLSYEQYF	TGTGCTAGTGTCTTGGGAATAGCGGGATTATCCTACGAGCAGTACTTC
TRBJ2-7	NA	TRBD2	TRBV19	CASSIGSSGGYEQYF	TGTGCCAGTAGTATTGGGTCTAGCGGGGGTTACGAGCAGTACTTC
TRBJ2-7	once	NA	TRBV6-5	CASSYSSLISYEQYF	TGTGCCAGCAGTTACTCGAGCCTCATCTCCTACGAGCAGTACTTC
TRBJ1-1	NA	NA	TRBV28	CASSFGTYMNTEAFF	TGTGCCAGCAGTTTCGGGACGTACATGAACACTGAAGCTTTCTTT
TRBJ2-3	NA	NA	TRBV4-3	CASSQEGRTSQIADTQYF	TGCGCCAGCAGCCAAGAAGGAAGGACATCCCAGATAGCAGATACGCAGTATTTT
TRBJ2-7	few	NA	TRBV7-9	CASSTPRESSEQYF	TGTGCCAGCAGCACCCCCAGGGAGAGTAGCGAGCAGTACTTC
TRBJ1-1	once	TRBD1	TRBV27	CASSPQLGQGGTEAFF	TGTGCCAGCAGTCCACAGTTGGGACAGGGAGGGACTGAAGCTTTCTTT
TRBJ2-4	NA	NA	TRBV11-2	CASSSGAFPKNIQYF	TGTGCCAGCAGTTCAGGGGCCTTCCCCAAAAACATTCAGTACTTC
TRBJ2-1	NA	NA	TRBV6-6	CASSRPGSIHEQFF	TGTGCCAGCAGTCGCCCCGGTAGCATACATGAGCAGTTCTTC
TRBJ2-7	NA	TRBD2	TRBV4-1	CASSPSRSGGSYEQYF	TGCGCCAGCAGCCCCTCCCGGAGCGGGGGATCCTACGAGCAGTACTTC
TRBJ2-3	NA	TRBD2	TRBV10-3	CAISGTSSSDTQYF	TGTGCCATCAGTGGGACTAGCTCGTCAGATACGCAGTATTTT
TRBJ1-1	NA	NA	TRBV18	CASSPRDPNTEAFF	TGTGCCAGCTCACCAAGGGACCCTAACACTGAAGCTTTCTTT
TRBJ1-5	NA	NA	TRBV6-5	CASSTGTGQGPQHF	TGTGCCAGCAGTACCGGGACGGGTCAAGGTCCCCAGCATTTT
TRBJ1-5	NA	NA	TRBV6-5	CASSPWGASNQPQHF	TGTGCCAGCAGCCCCTGGGGGGCGAGCAATCAGCCCCAGCATTTT
TRBJ2-7	NA	NA	TRBV7-2	CASSLWKSFYEQYF	TGTGCCAGCAGCTTGTGGAAGAGCTTCTACGAGCAGTACTTC
TRBJ2-1	once	TRBD2	TRBV10-1	CASSGPGLAGGEQFF	TGCGCCAGCAGTGGCCCCGGACTAGCGGGAGGTGAGCAGTTCTTC